The sequence of this T cell receptor (beta chain) was determined in a study of radiotherapy plus CTLA-4 blockade in lung cancer. Study overall: Overall, about 19% of patients showed an objective response, while about 30% attained disease control.

Focal radiation plus CTLA-4 blockade with ipilimumab was given to patients with chemo-refractory metastatic non-small-cell lung cancer. The repertoire was sequenced with immunoSEQ multiplex PCR; TCRdb's copy has only in-frame clones and lacks some. The data contain around 100,000 clones, 81% of them singletons. Overall study findings and caveats: Clones derived from tumor TCRs expanded in blood after radiotherapy plus ipilimumab. Reported findings show early blood T cell clone dynamics, with interferon-beta, best predicted response.

Comment on this clone: Its specificity is not known.

CDR3 length: 16 amino acids. V gave up 0 bases and J gave up 6 bases; unmatched junction bases: 6. Germline loops: CDR1 SGDLS, CDR2 YYNGEE. Source: peripheral blood, taken from a patient treated with radiotherapy plus ipilimumab. This chain joins TRBV9 and TRBJ2-1; 10 nucleotides align to TRBD2. The origin of this receptor is a human donor with non-small cell lung cancer that progressed on radiotherapy plus ipilimumab. Some clones in this sample may be carry-over from other donors' samples. This CDR3 is CASSVEPSGGGNEQFF. The CDR3 bases are TGTGCCAGCAGCGTAGAACCCAGCGGGGGGGGCAATGAGCAGTTCTTC.